Following are 8 T cell receptor beta chains from one sample sequenced in a study of human T cells and chemical hapten exposure. Described time point: patch test 2, 6 weeks after DPC sensitization. The treatment is: therapeutic diphenylcyclopropenone sensitization with weekly scalp DPC. TCRdb ran MiXCR on the RACE reads and lists one entry per CDR3 protein. Found here are 65,000 to 95,000 distinct CDR3 sequences, about 6.6% of them singletons; the top ten hold around 1.3%. The source was whole blood, collected in connection with sensitization to the hapten diphenylcyclopropenone (DPC). The receptors derive from a woman in her twenties or thirties with alopecia areata. Some clones in this sample may be carry-over from other donors' samples.

The sample holds many counts of this clonotype. The chain uses TRBV5-1 and TRBJ2-2; D is perhaps TRBD2 (5 bases). This CDR3 has 13 residues. Germline lookup yields CDR1 SGHRS and CDR2 YFSETQ. V lost 0 bases and J 7 bases, leaving 7 bases between the germline ends. CDR3 DNA: TGCGCCAGCAGCTTGGCCGGGAACGGGGAGCTGTTTTTT. It translates to CASSLAGNGELFF.

This sequence joins TRBV6-1 and TRBJ1-2; D remains ambiguous. V was cut by 2 bases and J by 9 bases, with 13 bases left in between. Germline CDR1 is MNHNS and CDR2 is SASEGT. The CDR3 runs to 13 residues. CDR3 nucleotide sequence: TGTGCCAGCAGTGAACAAGTTGGTAGAAGCTACACCTTC. Translation: CASSEQVGRSYTF.

This clonotype showed up many times. V gene TRBV30 combines with J gene TRBJ1-1; a weak D match, TRBD1 (6 bases). Germline CDR1 is GTSNPN and CDR2 is SVGIG (reference sequence). Trimming pared 4 bases from V and 5 bases from J, leaving 14 bases between. The CDR3 extends over 13 amino acids. CDR3: CAWTYRRGTEAFF. The CDR3 DNA sequence: TGTGCCTGGACGTACAGGAGGGGGACTGAAGCTTTCTTT.

The chain combines TRBV12-3 or TRBV12-4 with TRBJ2-3; a weak D match, TRBD1 (6 bases). The germline V and J ends were trimmed by 3 bases and 2 bases, with 9 bases remaining between them. This CDR3 has 14 residues. CDR3 amino acids: CASSFLGATDTQYF. For the CDR3, the DNA is TGTGCCAGCAGTTTTTTGGGGGCCACAGATACGCAGTATTTT.

This clonotype appeared many times. V usage is TRBV3-1 and J usage is TRBJ1-2; D call uncertain. The CDR3 has 13 residues. V shed 3 bases and J shed 6 bases, with 11 bases lying between them. CDR1 is LGHDT and CDR2 is YNNKEL in the germline V gene (reference sequence). CDR3 region: CASSHVREDGYTF. CDR3 DNA: TGTGCCAGCAGCCACGTGAGGGAGGATGGCTACACCTTC.

Details on this clonotype: This may be a read error, as it is one base from a much larger clone. The V and J genes are TRBV3-1 and TRBJ2-2; D remains unclear. The CDR3 sequence is 12 residues long. CDR1 is LGHDT and CDR2 is YNNKEL in the germline V gene (reference sequence). CDR3 DNA sequence: TGTGCCAGCAACCAAGGACCCGGGGAGCTGTTTTTT. Translating it yields CASNQGPGELFF.

This clonotype was observed a handful of times. V usage is TRBV7-9 and J usage is TRBJ1-1; 7 bases line up with TRBD1. The CDR3 has 15 amino acids. Trimming took 0 bases from V and 1 from J; bases not matched to a gene: 2. Germline CDR1 is SEHNR and CDR2 is FQNEAQ (reference sequence). The CDR3 region has the DNA TGTGCCAGCAGCTTAGCGGGGACAGCGAACACTGAAGCTTTCTTT. Protein: CASSLAGTANTEAFF.

Only a few counts were recorded for this clonotype. The chain is built from TRBV7-6 and TRBJ2-3; D gene uncertain. Germline V gene sequence: CDR1 SGHVS, CDR2 FNYEAQ. The length of the CDR3 is 16 residues. V was pared by 2 bases and J by 4 bases, with 16 bases between. The CDR3 reads CASSLIGKSAADTQYF. CDR3 DNA sequence: TGTGCCAGCAGCTTAATAGGAAAGTCGGCCGCAGATACGCAGTATTTT.